In this sample, the clone carrying this TCR beta chain turned up a few times. Sequencing was performed with immunoSEQ multiplex PCR; in TCRdb, only in-frame clones are kept and a portion is missing. The sample shows about 49,000 clones, roughly 84% of them seen only once. The data derive from a study of blood T cell repertoires in COVID-19. Study summary: The samples span acute and convalescent COVID-19 from the United States, Italy and Spain.

Sequenced sample: peripheral blood. This TCR derives from a human donor in a cohort sampled during active COVID-19.

CDR3 coding DNA: TGTGCCAGCAGCCTAGCGGGGGGGCCGAAAGATACGCAGTATTTT. It encodes CASSLAGGPKDTQYF. The chain carries TRBV6-5 and TRBJ2-3, with TRBD2 matching over 12 bases. This CDR3 has 15 amino acids. Unmatched junction bases numbered 6, after V lost 6 bases and J lost 5 bases. CDR1 is MNHEY, CDR2 SVGAGI, per germline.